These 14 T cell receptor beta chains came from one sample sequenced in a study of T cell clones after liver transplantation (dated by TCRdb to between 2018 and 2021). Library generation was performed with the immunoSEQ multiplex PCR assay. TCRdb took this table from immuneACCESS and kept in-frame rearrangements with V and J called. Such tables lack part of the clones; where checked against another copy, unresolved V genes explain under half of the gap, and the rest is unexplained. This sample is represented by more than 95,000 clones; under 90% of them were singletons. The ten largest clones add up to approximately 3% of the sample. Here the sequenced sample was CD4+ T cells from blood, taken around 4 years after liver transplant. The receptors originated from a human patient who received a liver transplant. After a transplant, some T cells may have been passed on by the graft donor.

This chain connects TRBV9 to TRBJ2-1; the D gene is possibly TRBD1 (6 bases). Trimming cost V 0 bases and J 5 bases, with 15 bases left between them. CDR1 is SGDLS and CDR2 is YYNGEE in the germline V gene. CDR3 length: 16 residues. The CDR3 reads CASSVDPRGRDNEQFF. CDR3 bases: TGTGCCAGCAGCGTAGACCCCAGGGGACGAGACAATGAGCAGTTCTTC. Full variable domain (rest looked up from reference TRBV9 and TRBJ2-1): DSGVTQTPKHLITATGQRVTLRCSPRSGDLSVYWYQQSLDQGLQFLIQYYNGEERAKGNILERFSAQQFPDLHSELNLSSLELGDSALYFCASSVDPRGRDNEQFFGPGTRLTVL.

CDR3 sequence (DNA): TGTGCCAGCAGTTACGGCAACTATGGCTACACCTTC. It encodes CASSYGNYGYTF. The chain has TRBV6-5 and TRBJ1-2, with unresolved D. The ends were cut back, 2 bases at V and 2 bases at J, with 3 bases in the middle. The CDR3 extends over 12 amino acids. Looked up from germline, CDR1 is MNHEY and CDR2 is SVGAGI.

The V gene is TRBV29-1, the J gene TRBJ2-7; possibly TRBD1 for D (6 bases). Germline V gene sequence: CDR1 SQVTM, CDR2 ANQGSEA. The CDR3 loop spans 13 amino acids. Trimming cost V 4 bases and J 3 bases, with 13 bases left between them. CDR3 coding DNA: TGCAGCGTTGGTAGGCAGGGGCACTACGAGCAGTACTTC. This gives the protein CSVGRQGHYEQYF.

This chain uses TRBV28 with TRBJ2-6; D possibly corresponds to TRBD1 (6 bases). Trimming left V 7 bases short and J 2 bases short, with 12 bases between. CDR3 length: 15 residues. Germline CDR1 and CDR2: MDHEN and SYDVKM. The CDR3 coding sequence is TGTGCCAGCAACGGACAGACGACTGGGGCCAACGTCCTGACTTTC. Protein: CASNGQTTGANVLTF.

The gene calls are TRBV7-3 and TRBJ2-2, with 7 bases fitting TRBD1. This CDR3 is built from 15 residues. Germline CDR1 is SGHTA and CDR2 is FQGTGA. The V and J ends lost 4 bases and 1 base, in that order; junction bases with no gene match: 3. The CDR3 loop is CASSSTGMNTGELFF. Here the CDR3 DNA reads TGTGCCAGCAGCTCGACAGGGATGAACACCGGGGAGCTGTTTTTT.

The V and J genes are TRBV28 and TRBJ1-5; a weak D match, TRBD1 (6 bases). Germline CDR1 and CDR2: MDHEN and SYDVKM. V lost 10 bases to trimming and J lost 1 base, with 14 bases between them. The CDR3 sequence is 14 residues long. CDR3 coding DNA: TGTGCCATCTGGGGGCAGGGAAGCAATCAGCCCCAGCATTTT. Its translation: CAIWGQGSNQPQHF.

The chain uses TRBV6-1 and TRBJ1-6; D unclear. The V gene lost 2 bases and the J gene lost 4 bases, with 12 bases spanning the gap. This CDR3 is 16 amino acids long. Germline V gene lookup returns CDR1 MNHNS and CDR2 SASEGT. CDR3 region: CASSEFGTAYNSPLHF. The DNA for the CDR3 is TGTGCCAGCAGTGAATTCGGAACGGCGTATAATTCACCCCTCCACTTT.

The chain links TRBV5-1 to TRBJ2-3, with TRBD2 matching 8 bases. V shed 2 bases, J shed 2 bases, and the junction held 7 bases outside the gene matches. The CDR3 spans 16 residues. The germline CDR1 and CDR2 sequences are SGHRS and YFSETQ. CDR3 in DNA: TGCGCCAGCAGCTTCGTCGGGACTAGAAACACAGATACGCAGTATTTT. It is translated as CASSFVGTRNTDTQYF. The full variable domain, its missing parts supplied by reference TRBV5-1 and TRBJ2-3, is KAGVTQTPRYLIKTRGQQVTLSCSPISGHRSVSWYQQTPGQGLQFLFEYFSETQRNKGNFPGRFSGRQFSNSRSEMNVSTLELGDSALYLCASSFVGTRNTDTQYFGPGTRLTVL.

This chain joins TRBV15 and TRBJ2-5; 8 nucleotides match TRBD1. The germline CDR1 and CDR2 sequences are LNHNV and YYDKDF (reference sequence). Unmatched junction bases numbered 10, after V lost 4 bases and J lost 9 bases. This CDR3 region has 14 residues. The CDR3 loop reads CATSTGQAAGAQYF. CDR3 DNA sequence: TGTGCCACCAGCACGGGACAGGCCGCCGGGGCCCAGTACTTC.

The genes are TRBV19 and TRBJ2-3, with 12 bases fitting TRBD2. The CDR3 totals 16 residues. Germline CDR1 is LNHDA and CDR2 is SQIVND (reference sequence). Losses at the gene ends were 2 bases for V and 3 bases for J; bases not matched to a gene: 3. The CDR3 DNA follows: TGTGCCAGTAGTATACTAGCGGGAGGGCCGACAGATACGCAGTATTTT. It codes for CASSILAGGPTDTQYF.

V usage is TRBV10-1 and J usage is TRBJ2-7; no reliable D call. Between the trimmed V and J ends, which lost 0 bases and 5 bases, there was a span of 5 bases. The V gene's germline CDR1 is WNHNN and CDR2 SYGVQD (reference sequence). This CDR3 is built from 12 residues. The CDR3 DNA follows: TGCGCCAGCAGTGAGTCGAACCACGAGCAGTACTTC. Protein product: CASSESNHEQYF.

The chain is built from TRBV5-4 and TRBJ2-3, with a weak D call TRBD2 (7 bases). The CDR3 extends over 14 amino acids. Germline V CDR1 and CDR2: SGHNT, YYREEE (reference sequence). Trimming took off 4 bases at V and 1 base at J, with 10 bases between the two ends. In nucleotides, the CDR3 is TGTGCCAGCAGCGGGGGGGGCCGCACAGATACGCAGTATTTT. Translation: CASSGGGRTDTQYF.

The chain carries TRBV6-5 and TRBJ2-5; D possibly matches TRBD1 or TRBD2 (5 bases each). CDR1 is MNHEY, CDR2 SVGAGI, per germline. V dropped 5 bases and J dropped 5 bases, with 9 bases sitting between them. This CDR3 has 12 residues. CDR3 loop: CASSRDLETQYF. DNA for the CDR3: TGTGCCAGCAGTCGGGACCTGGAGACCCAGTACTTC.

V and J are TRBV2 and TRBJ1-1, with 7 bases aligning to TRBD1. Trimming cost V 5 bases and J 8 bases; bases outside gene matches: 5. Per the germline V gene, CDR1 is SNHLY and CDR2 is FYNNEI. The CDR3 length is 12 residues. In DNA form, the CDR3 reads TGTGCCAGCAGTTCGACAGGGACCGAAGCTTTCTTT. It is translated as CASSSTGTEAFF.